The 5 T cell receptor beta chains given below trace back to one sample, sequenced in a study of CD8+ T cells in alopecia areata. Described treatment: oral pan-JAK inhibitor, 5-10 mg twice daily. RNA extraction and reverse transcription yielded cDNA as sequencing template. Profiling relied on immunoSEQ multiplex PCR, and the TCRdb table lists in-frame clones only, not all of them. The sample carries about 220,000 clones, more than 45% recorded once. The sequenced sample was CD4+ T cells sorted from blood, obtained at week 4, from a patient treated with tofacitinib. These receptors were obtained from a human donor with alopecia areata.

The chain joins TRBV27 to TRBJ2-5; tentative D call: TRBD1 (6 bases). CDR3 length equals 13 residues. Germline loops: CDR1 MNHEY, CDR2 SMNVEV (reference sequence). Trimming pared 3 bases from V and 4 bases from J, leaving 9 bases between. The CDR3, as DNA: TGTGCCAGCAGTTTTCTAGGGGGAGAGACCCAGTACTTC. It translates to CASSFLGGETQYF.

J is TRBJ1-1 and V is TRBV6-6; D possibly corresponds to TRBD1 (5 bases). Trimming took 2 bases from V and 6 from J, leaving 10 bases between them. The CDR3 consists of 13 residues. CDR1 and CDR2 from the germline V gene are MNHNY and SVGAGI (reference sequence). CDR3 in DNA: TGTGCCAGCAGTTACCATCAGGGCCCTGAAGCTTTCTTT. Protein: CASSYHQGPEAFF.

The chain links TRBV30 to TRBJ1-1, with D maybe TRBD1 (6 bases). The CDR3 totals 13 residues. The V end lost 2 bases, the J end lost 5 bases, and 12 bases lay between the germline ends. Germline loops: CDR1 GTSNPN, CDR2 SVGIG (reference sequence). The DNA for the CDR3 is TGTGCCTGGAGTTCAGGGGCTGGGACTGAAGCTTTCTTT. This sequence encodes CAWSSGAGTEAFF.

This clone was found a few times. Here the CDR3 reads CASSEDTSGFEQFF. The CDR3 DNA follows: TGTGCCAGCAGTGAAGATACGTCCGGATTTGAGCAGTTCTTC. J is TRBJ2-1 and V is TRBV6-5, with no clear D. V shed 5 bases and J shed 9 bases, with 17 bases lying between them. The CDR3 runs to 14 residues. CDR1 is MNHEY, CDR2 SVGAGI, per germline.

This chain links TRBV29-1 with TRBJ2-4; tentatively, D is TRBD2 (6 bases). Between the trimmed V and J ends, which lost 6 bases and 0 bases, there was a span of 9 bases. CDR1 and CDR2 from the germline V gene are SQVTM and ANQGSEA. CDR3 length: 13 amino acids. CDR3 in amino acids: CSVSGGAKNIQYF. CDR3 sequence (DNA): TGCAGCGTCTCCGGGGGAGCCAAAAACATTCAGTACTTC.